The 17 T cell receptor beta chains below come from one sample, sequenced in a study of human T cells and chemical hapten exposure. Time point of the sample: patch test 2, 6 weeks after DPC sensitization. Treatment described: therapeutic diphenylcyclopropenone sensitization with weekly scalp DPC. TCRdb re-called the RACE reads with MiXCR, one entry per CDR3 protein. The sample includes approximately 120,000 distinct CDR3 sequences, 9.2% of them seen just once. Sample: whole blood, taken in connection with sensitization to the hapten diphenylcyclopropenone (DPC). Receptor source: a woman in her 40s with alopecia areata. Some clones in this sample may be carry-over from other donors' samples.

This clonotype was seen ten or more times. The V call is TRBV10-3, the J call TRBJ2-2, with D perhaps assigned TRBD1 or TRBD2 (6 bases each). Germline V gene lookup returns CDR1 ENHRY and CDR2 SYGVKD. The CDR3 has 15 amino acids. The V end was cut by 2 bases, the J end by 6 bases, with 13 bases between. The CDR3, as DNA: TGTGCCATCAGTGAGAGGGGGGCAGGATCCGGGGAGCTGTTTTTT. Its translation is CAISERGAGSGELFF.

This clonotype has at least ten counts. The chain's CDR3 is CAAEDRGLGEQFF. As DNA, the CDR3 is TGTGCCGCCGAAGACAGGGGGCTAGGGGAGCAGTTCTTC. The V and J genes are TRBV27 and TRBJ2-1; TRBD1 matches 10 bases. Germline loops: CDR1 MNHEY, CDR2 SMNVEV (reference sequence). Trimming took 11 bases from V and 10 from J; bases not matched to a gene: 11. There are 13 residues in the CDR3.

This clonotype showed up many times. The chain is built from TRBV28 and TRBJ2-6; D is unresolved. V lost 4 bases, J lost 2 bases, and 15 bases lay in between. The CDR3 is 17 amino acids. Germline V gene lookup returns CDR1 MDHEN and CDR2 SYDVKM. DNA for the CDR3: TGTGCCAGCAGTTCACCGTCGGGCAATACTGGGGCCAACGTCCTGACTTTC. It yields the protein CASSSPSGNTGANVLTF.

In this sample, this clonotype turned up a few times. The V and J genes are TRBV12-5 and TRBJ1-1, with D possibly TRBD1 on 5 matching bases. The germline V and J ends were trimmed by 4 bases and 0 bases, with 12 bases remaining between them. This CDR3 is 15 amino acids long. Germline V CDR1 and CDR2: LGHNT, FRNRAP. The CDR3 is CASGWDGGLNTEAFF. CDR3 sequence (DNA): TGTGCTAGTGGTTGGGACGGGGGGTTGAACACTGAAGCTTTCTTT.

This clonotype has only a few counts. The chain uses TRBV6-6 and TRBJ1-2, with D tentatively TRBD1 (5 bases). The CDR3 contains 14 residues. CDR1 MNHNY and CDR2 SVGAGI come from the germline V gene (reference sequence). V was clipped by 5 bases and J by 4 bases, with 14 bases between them. The CDR3 nucleotides read TGTGCCAGCAGTACACGGCAGGGAAGCTATGGCTACACCTTC. Translated: CASSTRQGSYGYTF.

This chain connects TRBV29-1 to TRBJ2-1; 12 bases are shared with TRBD2. Germline-derived CDR1 and CDR2 are SQVTM and ANQGSEA. The CDR3 is made up of 15 amino acids. The trim removed 6 bases at V and 2 bases at J, leaving 5 bases unmatched. The DNA for the CDR3 is TGCAGCGTCGGACTAGCGGGGACGCCCTACAATGAGCAGTTCTTC. It is translated as CSVGLAGTPYNEQFF.

This clonotype was seen repeatedly, ten times or more. Here the CDR3 DNA reads TGTGCCAGCCTCAAGGTCGGGGAGACCCAGTACTTC. Protein sequence: CASLKVGETQYF. The chain couples TRBV6-6 to TRBJ2-5; no definite D call. With 8 bases removed from V and 5 bases from J, the gap between germline ends came to 12 bases. Germline V gene lookup returns CDR1 MNHNY and CDR2 SVGAGI (reference sequence). CDR3 size: 12 residues.

This clonotype was observed at least ten times. The chain joins TRBV7-3 to TRBJ1-6; no firm D call. This CDR3 region has 14 residues. Germline CDR1 and CDR2: SGHTA and FQGTGA. The V and J ends lost 6 bases and 11 bases respectively, with 17 bases between them. The CDR3 coding sequence is TGTGCCAGCAGGCCAGCCCAAGTTCCTGCACCCCTCCACTTT. As protein: CASRPAQVPAPLHF.

This clonotype has at least ten counts. The chain is built from TRBV19 and TRBJ2-4; weak D call: TRBD1 (6 bases). Per germline, CDR1 LNHDA and CDR2 SQIVND (reference sequence). Trimming shortened V by 10 bases and J by 5 bases, and 15 bases separated the two germline ends. There are 13 residues in the CDR3. The CDR3, as DNA: TGTGCCATTCAGGACAGCAACGAAAACATTCAGTACTTC. Amino acid sequence: CAIQDSNENIQYF.

The CDR3 sequence is CASSARAGNTIYF. The CDR3 DNA is TGTGCCAGTAGTGCCCGTGCTGGAAACACCATATATTTT. The chain uses TRBV19 and TRBJ1-3, with unresolved D. The germline gives CDR1 LNHDA, CDR2 SQIVND (reference sequence). V was pared by 5 bases and J by 2 bases, with 7 bases between. The CDR3 covers 13 residues.

This clonotype was observed at least ten times. V gene TRBV6-1 combines with J gene TRBJ2-3; D gene ambiguous. V dropped 0 bases and J dropped 1 base, with 8 bases sitting between them. CDR1 and CDR2 from the germline V gene are MNHNS and SASEGT. The CDR3 totals 15 residues. The CDR3, as DNA: TGTGCCAGCAGTGAAGCGCTGAAACGCACAGATACGCAGTATTTT. Its translation is CASSEALKRTDTQYF.

The table lists this clonotype with many counts. This chain uses TRBV12-3 or TRBV12-4 with TRBJ1-6; the D is unclear. The CDR3 covers 12 residues. Trimming took 8 bases from V and 9 from J, leaving 11 bases between them. DNA for the CDR3: TGTGCCAGCCGCTATGGATTTTCACCCCTCCACTTT. It codes for CASRYGFSPLHF.

V is TRBV12-3 or TRBV12-4 and J is TRBJ1-5; D may be TRBD1 (5 bases). Trimming took off 2 bases at V and 2 bases at J, with 10 bases between the two ends. This CDR3 has 15 amino acids. CDR3 in DNA: TGTGCCAGCAGTTTAAGGGGCGAGCGCAATCAGCCCCAGCATTTT. This encodes CASSLRGERNQPQHF.

This clonotype has a count of ten or more. The genes are TRBV7-2 and TRBJ2-7; 9 positions match TRBD2. The CDR3 runs to 15 residues. The junction had 5 bases not matched to a gene; V was cut back by 5 bases and J by 0 bases. The germline V gene has CDR1 SGHTA and CDR2 FQGNSA. This CDR3 reads CASSTSSGVSYEQYF. The CDR3 DNA reads as TGTGCCAGCAGCACCTCTAGCGGGGTCTCCTACGAGCAGTACTTC.

This clonotype was observed many times. The chain couples TRBV5-1 to TRBJ1-6; tentative D call: TRBD1 (5 bases). Germline CDR1 reads SGHRS; CDR2 reads YFSETQ. The V end lost 3 bases, the J end lost 7 bases, and 11 bases lay between the germline ends. The CDR3 is 14 residues long. CDR3 loop: CASSSGTENSPLHF. Here the CDR3 DNA reads TGCGCCAGCAGCTCCGGGACGGAGAATTCACCCCTCCACTTT. Filled out from reference TRBV5-1 and TRBJ1-6, the complete variable domain reads KAGVTQTPRYLIKTRGQQVTLSCSPISGHRSVSWYQQTPGQGLQFLFEYFSETQRNKGNFPGRFSGRQFSNSRSEMNVSTLELGDSALYLCASSSGTENSPLHFGNGTRLTVT.

The V call is TRBV11-2, the J call TRBJ1-2; D not resolved. CDR1 is SGHAT, CDR2 FQNNGV, per germline. The CDR3 is made up of 15 amino acids. Trimming removed 5 bases at V and 7 bases at J, with 20 bases between. CDR3 amino acids: CASSPIRRERSGYTF. DNA of the CDR3: TGTGCCAGCAGCCCTATACGGAGGGAACGATCTGGCTACACCTTC.

This clonotype came up many times. This rearrangement joins TRBV7-2 to TRBJ2-7; D is perhaps TRBD1 (5 bases). The CDR3 length is 12 residues. The germline V gene has CDR1 SGHTA and CDR2 FQGNSA. V was cut by 5 bases and J by 4 bases, with 9 bases left in between. This CDR3 reads CASSTDRYEQYF. Here the CDR3 DNA reads TGTGCCAGCAGCACCGACAGATACGAGCAGTACTTC. Complete variable domain (other parts from reference TRBV7-2 and TRBJ2-7): GAGVSQSPSNKVTEKGKDVELRCDPISGHTALYWYRQSLGQGLEFLIYFQGNSAPDKSGLPSDRFSAERTGGSVSTLTIQRTQQEDSAVYLCASSTDRYEQYFGPGTRLTVT.